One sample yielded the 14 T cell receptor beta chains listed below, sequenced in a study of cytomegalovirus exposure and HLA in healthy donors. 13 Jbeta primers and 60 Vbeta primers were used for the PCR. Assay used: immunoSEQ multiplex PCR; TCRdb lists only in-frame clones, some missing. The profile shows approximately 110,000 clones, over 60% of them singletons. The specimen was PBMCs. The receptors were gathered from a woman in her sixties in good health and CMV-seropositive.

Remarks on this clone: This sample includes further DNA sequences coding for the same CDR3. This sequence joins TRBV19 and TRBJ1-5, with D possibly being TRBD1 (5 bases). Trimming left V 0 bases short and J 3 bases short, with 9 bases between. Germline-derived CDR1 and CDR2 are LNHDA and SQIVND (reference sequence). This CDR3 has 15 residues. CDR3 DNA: TGTGCCAGTAGTATAGATAGGGGCGACAATCAGCCCCAGCATTTT. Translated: CASSIDRGDNQPQHF.

The CDR3 sequence is CASNPRPTGNTEAFF. For the CDR3, the DNA is TGTGCCAGCAACCCGCGCCCCACAGGGAACACTGAAGCTTTCTTT. The chain combines TRBV2 with TRBJ1-1, with a tentative D call TRBD1 (5 bases). The germline V and J ends were trimmed by 7 bases and 1 base, with 16 bases remaining between them. Germline V gene lookup returns CDR1 SNHLY and CDR2 FYNNEI. The CDR3 covers 15 residues.

CDR3 sequence reads: CASSQGVVYEEQFF. The CDR3 nucleotides read TGCGCCAGCAGCCAAGGCGTTGTGTATGAGGAGCAGTTCTTC. This sequence joins TRBV4-3 and TRBJ2-1; D remains ambiguous. The CDR3 spans 14 residues. Deletions cut 1 base from V and 10 bases from J, with 14 bases between. CDR1 is LGHNA and CDR2 is YSLEER in the germline V gene.

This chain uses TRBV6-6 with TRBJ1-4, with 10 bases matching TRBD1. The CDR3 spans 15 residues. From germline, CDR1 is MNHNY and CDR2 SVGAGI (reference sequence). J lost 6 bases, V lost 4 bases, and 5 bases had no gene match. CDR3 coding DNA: TGTGCCAGCAGTTCCAACGACAGGGGGCATGAAAAACTGTTTTTT. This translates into CASSSNDRGHEKLFF.

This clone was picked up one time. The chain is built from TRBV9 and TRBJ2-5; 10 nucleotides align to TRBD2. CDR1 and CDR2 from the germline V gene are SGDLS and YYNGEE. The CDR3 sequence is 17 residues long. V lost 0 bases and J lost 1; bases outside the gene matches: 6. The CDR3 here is CASSVAGTSGAQETQYF. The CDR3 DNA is TGTGCCAGCAGCGTAGCGGGTACTAGCGGGGCCCAAGAGACCCAGTACTTC.

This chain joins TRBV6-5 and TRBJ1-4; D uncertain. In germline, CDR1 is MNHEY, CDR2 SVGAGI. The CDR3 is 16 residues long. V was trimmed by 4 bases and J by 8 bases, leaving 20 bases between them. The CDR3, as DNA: TGTGCCAGCAGTTTCCAACCTCGGGGATCGGGGGAAAAACTGTTTTTT. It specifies CASSFQPRGSGEKLFF.

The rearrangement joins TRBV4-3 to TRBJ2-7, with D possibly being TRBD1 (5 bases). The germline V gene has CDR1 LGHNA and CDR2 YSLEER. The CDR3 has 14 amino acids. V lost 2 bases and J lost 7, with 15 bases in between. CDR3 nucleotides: TGCGCCAGCAGCCAAAAGACAGAGAGTTATGAGCAGTACTTC. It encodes CASSQKTESYEQYF.

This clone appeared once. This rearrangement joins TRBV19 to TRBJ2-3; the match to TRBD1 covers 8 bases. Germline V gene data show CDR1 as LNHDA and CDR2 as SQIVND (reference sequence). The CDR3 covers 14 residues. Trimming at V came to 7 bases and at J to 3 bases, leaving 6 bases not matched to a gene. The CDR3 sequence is CASKDRGGTDTQYF. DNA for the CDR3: TGTGCCAGTAAAGACAGGGGTGGGACAGATACGCAGTATTTT.

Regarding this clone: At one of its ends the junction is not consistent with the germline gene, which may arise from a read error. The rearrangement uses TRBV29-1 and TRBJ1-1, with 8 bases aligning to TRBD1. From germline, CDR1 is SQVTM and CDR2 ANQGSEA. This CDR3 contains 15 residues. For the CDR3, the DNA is TGCAGCGTCGACAGGACAGGGAGGTTGAACTCTGAAGCTTTCTTT. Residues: CSVDRTGRLNSEAFF. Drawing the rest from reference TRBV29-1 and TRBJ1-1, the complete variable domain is SAVISQKPSRDICQRGTSLTIQCQVDSQVTMMFWYRQQPGQSLTLIATANQGSEATYESGFVIDKFPISRPNLTFSTLTVSNMSPEDSSIYLCSVDRTGRLNSEAFFGQGTRLTVV.

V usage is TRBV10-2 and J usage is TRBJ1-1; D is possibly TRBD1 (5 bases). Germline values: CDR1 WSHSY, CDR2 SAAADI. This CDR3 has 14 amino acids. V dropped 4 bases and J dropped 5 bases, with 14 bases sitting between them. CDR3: CASSVARGRTEAFF. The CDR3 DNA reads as TGCGCCAGCAGTGTTGCCCGGGGGAGGACTGAAGCTTTCTTT.

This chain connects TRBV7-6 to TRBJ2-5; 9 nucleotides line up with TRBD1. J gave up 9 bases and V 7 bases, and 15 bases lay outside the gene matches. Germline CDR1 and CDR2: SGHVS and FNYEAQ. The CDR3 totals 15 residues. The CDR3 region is CASTQRTTGGSPQYF. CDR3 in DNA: TGTGCCAGCACCCAACGAACGACAGGGGGTAGCCCCCAGTACTTC.

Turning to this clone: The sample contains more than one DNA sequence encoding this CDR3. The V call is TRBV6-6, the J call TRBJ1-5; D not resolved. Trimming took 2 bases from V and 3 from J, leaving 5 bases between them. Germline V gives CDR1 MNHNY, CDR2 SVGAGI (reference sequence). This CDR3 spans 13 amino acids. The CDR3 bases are TGTGCCAGCAGTTACGGCTCCAATCAGCCCCAGCATTTT. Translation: CASSYGSNQPQHF.

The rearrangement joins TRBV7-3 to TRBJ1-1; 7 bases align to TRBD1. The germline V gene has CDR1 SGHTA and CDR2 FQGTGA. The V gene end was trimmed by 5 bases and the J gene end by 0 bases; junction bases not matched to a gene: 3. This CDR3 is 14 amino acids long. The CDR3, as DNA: TGTGCCAGCAGCAGACAGGGTTTGAACACTGAAGCTTTCTTT. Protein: CASSRQGLNTEAFF.

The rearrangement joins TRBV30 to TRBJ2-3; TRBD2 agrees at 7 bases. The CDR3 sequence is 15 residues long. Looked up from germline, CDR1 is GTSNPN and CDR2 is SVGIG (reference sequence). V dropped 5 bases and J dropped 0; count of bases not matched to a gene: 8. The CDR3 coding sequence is TGTGCCTGGGTGGGCGGGAGTACCAGCACAGATACGCAGTATTTT. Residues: CAWVGGSTSTDTQYF.